This T cell receptor beta chain was obtained from a study of cytotoxic CD8 clonotypes in ibrutinib-treated CLL. About the study: Following treatment for a median around twelve months, range 6 to 36, response samples were then taken. Sample averages reached around 260,000 productive templates and 80,000 to 100,000 productive rearrangements. General observations from the study: At ibrutinib response, clonality increased, and at progression it declined back toward baseline.

Turning to this clone: Its specificity is not known.

Only in-frame clones appear in the TCRdb table, and some are missing; sequencing was by immunoSEQ multiplex PCR. The sample lists roughly 200,000 clones, roughly three quarters seen once, with roughly 10% in the top ten. The source of about 2 micrograms of genomic DNA for TCR beta libraries was cryopreserved PBMCs. This TCR was recovered from a human donor with chronic lymphocytic leukemia. The sample here was PBMCs, taken after 12 months of ibrutinib treatment.

The CDR3 protein is CASRGPTFSYEQYF. The CDR3 coding sequence is TGTGCCAGCAGGGGGCCTACTTTCTCCTACGAGCAGTACTTC. The V gene is TRBV2, the J gene TRBJ2-7; a weak D match, TRBD1 (5 bases). Trimming took off 6 bases at V and 0 bases at J, with 12 bases between the two ends. Germline V gene sequence: CDR1 SNHLY, CDR2 FYNNEI. There are 14 residues in the CDR3.